These 17 T cell receptor beta chains share one sample of origin, sequenced in a study of blood T cell repertoires in COVID-19. Only in-frame clones appear in the TCRdb table, and some are missing; sequencing was by immunoSEQ multiplex PCR. The sample contains 90,000 to 100,000 clones, about 86% of which appear only once. The sequenced material came from peripheral blood. All receptors derive from a man older than 75 with acute or convalescent COVID-19.

The V gene is TRBV5-6, the J gene TRBJ2-3; D call uncertain. The CDR3 has 16 amino acids. From germline, CDR1 is SGHDT and CDR2 YYEEEE. The ends were cut back, 2 bases at V and 2 bases at J, with 15 bases in the middle. The CDR3 reads CASSFLDSRSTDTQYF. Written as DNA, the CDR3 is TGTGCCAGCAGCTTTTTAGACTCCCGCTCCACAGATACGCAGTATTTT.

This clone has just a few counts. The J gene is TRBJ1-1, the V gene TRBV6-5, with D perhaps TRBD1 (5 bases). Germline V gene lookup returns CDR1 MNHEY and CDR2 SVGAGI. The CDR3 length is 13 residues. V shed 6 bases and J shed 5 bases, with 13 bases lying between them. As DNA, the CDR3 is TGTGCCAGCAGGCACCTCCGGGGGACTGAAGCTTTCTTT. Translation: CASRHLRGTEAFF.

The rearrangement joins TRBV28 to TRBJ2-5, with 8 positions matching TRBD2. The CDR3 spans 14 residues. After removal of 5 bases from V and 1 base from J, the junction contained 3 bases not matched to a gene. Germline V gives CDR1 MDHEN, CDR2 SYDVKM. CDR3 sequence (DNA): TGTGCCAGCAGTCGGACTAGCCGCCAAGAGACCCAGTACTTC. Protein: CASSRTSRQETQYF.

This clone has just a few counts. The chain carries TRBV13 and TRBJ2-1; TRBD2 agrees at 11 bases. Per germline, CDR1 PRHDT and CDR2 FYEKMQ (reference sequence). The CDR3 is made up of 16 amino acids. Trimming at V came to 5 bases and at J to 4 bases, leaving 7 bases not matched to a gene. The CDR3 DNA follows: TGTGCCAGCAGCCCCGCCGGGACTAGCGGTTACAATGAGCAGTTCTTC. Its translation is CASSPAGTSGYNEQFF.

The chain links TRBV5-4 to TRBJ2-7, with a possible D match to TRBD1 (5 bases). Trimming stripped 4 bases from V and 4 bases from J, with 15 bases between. The CDR3 spans 14 residues. The germline V gene has CDR1 SGHNT and CDR2 YYREEE (reference sequence). CDR3 region: CASSDRGAAYEQYF. CDR3 DNA sequence: TGTGCCAGCAGCGACCGTGGGGCAGCTTACGAGCAGTACTTC.

V is TRBV3-1 (or the pseudogene TRBV3-2) and J is TRBJ2-5; D might be TRBD2 (6 bases). Germline V gene sequence: CDR1 LGHDT, CDR2 YNNKEL (reference sequence). The CDR3 has 13 amino acids. Trimming took 5 bases from V and 4 from J, leaving 11 bases between them. The CDR3 DNA is TGTGCCAGCAGCTTCTATAGCGGAGAGACCCAGTACTTC. Translated, it gives CASSFYSGETQYF.

This clone has only a few counts. V gene TRBV3-1 (or the pseudogene TRBV3-2) combines with J gene TRBJ1-4; unclear D gene. Per the germline V gene, CDR1 is LGHDT and CDR2 is YNNKEL (reference sequence). The CDR3 length is 15 residues. V was cut by 0 bases and J by 4 bases, with 9 bases left in between. The CDR3 nucleotides read TGTGCCAGCAGCCAAGAAAACCGGGTTAATGAAAAACTGTTTTTT. Its translation is CASSQENRVNEKLFF.

Only one count was recorded for this clone. V and J are TRBV7-2 and TRBJ2-2; maybe TRBD2 (7 bases). Germline CDR1 and CDR2: SGHTA and FQGNSA. The V and J ends lost 3 bases and 8 bases respectively, with 10 bases between them. CDR3 length: 13 amino acids. This CDR3 is CASSLGGRGELFF. The DNA of the CDR3 is TGTGCCAGCAGCTTGGGGGGGCGAGGGGAGCTGTTTTTT.

The chain uses TRBV9 and TRBJ2-7; a possible D gene is TRBD2 (7 bases). The CDR3 extends over 13 amino acids. V gave up 4 bases and J gave up 3 bases, with 11 bases separating them. The V gene's germline CDR1 is SGDLS and CDR2 YYNGEE. CDR3: CASSPRGRYEQYF. The CDR3 bases are TGTGCCAGCAGCCCGCGGGGGCGCTACGAGCAGTACTTC.

This sequence joins TRBV7-3 and TRBJ2-2, with D unresolved. CDR3 length equals 13 residues. Trimming stripped 1 base from V and 7 bases from J, with 7 bases between. Germline lookup yields CDR1 SGHTA and CDR2 FQGTGA. The CDR3 here is CASSLMGFGELFF. The CDR3 region has the DNA TGTGCCAGCAGCTTAATGGGCTTCGGGGAGCTGTTTTTT. Combining the CDR3 with reference TRBV7-3 and TRBJ2-2 gives the whole variable domain GAGVSQTPSNKVTEKGKYVELRCDPISGHTALYWYRQSLGQGPEFLIYFQGTGAADDSGLPNDRFFAVRPEGSVSTLKIQRTERGDSAVYLCASSLMGFGELFFGEGSRLTVL.

V gene TRBV24-1 combines with J gene TRBJ2-7; TRBD1 matches 7 bases. CDR1 is KGHDR and CDR2 is SFDVKD in the germline V gene. CDR3 length: 13 residues. Losses at the gene ends were 6 bases for V and 4 bases for J; bases not matched to a gene: 5. The DNA of the CDR3 is TGTGCCACCAGTAGTCGACAGGGTTACGAGCAGTACTTC. Translation gives CATSSRQGYEQYF.

The rearrangement uses TRBV25-1 and TRBJ2-1, with 7 bases identical to TRBD1. V lost 4 bases and J lost 4; bases outside the gene matches: 10. The CDR3 loop spans 16 amino acids. Germline V CDR1 and CDR2: MGHDK, SYGVNS. The CDR3 nucleotides are TGTGCCAGCAGTGGACAGGGCCTTCCAGAATACAATGAGCAGTTCTTC. Translating gives CASSGQGLPEYNEQFF.

The gene calls are TRBV10-3 and TRBJ2-3; 8 nucleotides match TRBD1. Germline assignment: CDR1 ENHRY and CDR2 SYGVKD. V was clipped by 7 bases and J by 5 bases; unmatched bases: 8. The length of the CDR3 is 14 residues. CDR3 sequence: CAITKDRAGDTQYF. CDR3 nucleotides: TGTGCCATCACTAAGGACAGGGCAGGAGATACGCAGTATTTT.

The chain combines TRBV24-1 with TRBJ1-4; no clear D gene. The CDR3 spans 13 residues. The germline V gene encodes CDR1 KGHDR and CDR2 SFDVKD. V lost 5 bases and J 3 bases, leaving 6 bases between the germline ends. The CDR3 DNA follows: TGTGCCACCAGTGTCGGGGCTAATGAAAAACTGTTTTTT. Translation gives CATSVGANEKLFF.

J is TRBJ2-2 and V is TRBV9; 8 nucleotides agree with TRBD2. V shed 2 bases, J shed 5 bases, and the junction held 14 bases outside the gene matches. The CDR3 is 18 amino acids. Germline V lookup: CDR1 SGDLS, CDR2 YYNGEE. The CDR3 reads CASSVGRASGPWTGELFF. The DNA of the CDR3 is TGTGCCAGCAGCGTTGGCAGAGCTAGCGGGCCATGGACCGGGGAGCTGTTTTTT.

The chain carries TRBV18 and TRBJ2-7; 7 bases fit TRBD2. Germline values: CDR1 KGHSH, CDR2 LQKENI. Unmatched junction bases numbered 8, after V lost 1 base and J lost 5 bases. The CDR3 consists of 15 residues. In nucleotides, the CDR3 is TGTGCCAGCTCACCACGGGGACTACCCCAGGACGAGCAGTACTTC. Its protein is CASSPRGLPQDEQYF.

This clone was detected once. The chain employs TRBV3-1 (or the pseudogene TRBV3-2) and TRBJ2-5; 7 bases are a match to TRBD2. V lost 0 bases, J lost 8 bases, and 9 bases stayed unmatched. The V gene's germline CDR1 is LGHDT and CDR2 YNNKEL (reference sequence). The length of the CDR3 is 15 residues. The DNA of the CDR3 is TGTGCCAGCAGCCAAGATCTAGCGGCCAAGGGAACCCAGTACTTC. Translation gives CASSQDLAAKGTQYF.